This T cell receptor (beta chain) is from a study of early T cells in non-severe SARS-CoV-2 infection. Across the whole study: Sequenced bulk RNA came from whole blood that was unsorted, and chains were unpaired. Findings of the study overall: The matching step, a VDJdb search, favored anti-spike CD8 responses and missed private and CD4 specificities.

In germline, CDR1 is MNHNY, CDR2 SVGAGI (reference sequence). The CDR3 totals 15 residues. The V end was cut by 0 bases, the J end by 0 bases, with 8 bases between. This clonotype was counted many times. The antigen remains unidentified. Each cDNA molecule carried a unique molecular identifier. TCRdb passed the 5' RACE reads through MiXCR, listing each CDR3 protein once. This table holds over 60,000 distinct CDR3 sequences, 10% found once. This chain links TRBV6-6 with TRBJ1-1; no clear D. This TCR came from an adult who was a healthcare worker with PCR-confirmed SARS-CoV-2 infection or an uninfected control (not recorded which). Specimen: whole blood, collected at baseline. The CDR3 nucleotides read TGTGCCAGCAGTTACTCTACAGACCTGAACACTGAAGCTTTCTTT. Its translation: CASSYSTDLNTEAFF.